These T cell receptor beta chains were read from a single sample in a study of CD8 T cells in ankylosing spondylitis. TCRdb re-derived calls from the 5' RACE reads in MiXCR, one entry per CDR3 protein. The sample lists under 250,000 distinct CDR3 sequences, under 35% occurring once. Input material: blood, either unsorted or a sorted T cell fraction (not recorded which). The receptors originated from a male donor with ankylosing spondylitis or in good health (not recorded which). Each CDR3 is given with its conserved first and last residue. The D gene is left open where the match is weak. Clone size is given for some rows only: seen once, a few or many times, or a class if the clone is expanded.

cdr3_nt: TGTGCCAGCAGTGGACTATCCAATGAGCAGTTCTTC
cdr3_aa: CASSGLSNEQFF
clone_size: once
j_call: TRBJ2-1
d_call: -
v_call: TRBV12-3/TRBV12-4

cdr3_nt: TGCGCCAGCAGCCAAGCGGGGGGCGCGAGGAGCACTGAAGCTTTCTTT
cdr3_aa: CASSQAGGARSTEAFF
clone_size: -
j_call: TRBJ1-1
d_call: -
v_call: TRBV4-1

cdr3_nt: TGTGCCAGCAGGATTGGGACAGGCGGATATAACAATGAGCAGTTCTTC
cdr3_aa: CASRIGTGGYNNEQFF
clone_size: -
j_call: TRBJ2-1
d_call: TRBD1
v_call: TRBV12-3/TRBV12-4

cdr3_nt: TGCAGCGGCCAGTCGGCAGGCACCTACGAGCAGTACTTC
cdr3_aa: CSGQSAGTYEQYF
clone_size: few
j_call: TRBJ2-7
d_call: -
v_call: TRBV29-1

cdr3_nt: TGTGCCAGCAGCTTAAGCCCGCCTCCTGGATCCCAGTACTTC
cdr3_aa: CASSLSPPPGSQYF
clone_size: many
j_call: TRBJ2-5
d_call: -
v_call: TRBV7-3

cdr3_nt: TGCAGTGCCACGTCTGGGGGGGCGGGGACAGATACGCAGTATTTT
cdr3_aa: CSATSGGAGTDTQYF
clone_size: few
j_call: TRBJ2-3
d_call: -
v_call: TRBV20-1

cdr3_nt: TGTGCCAGCAGCACAGGGTTGTCGAATGAGCAGTTCTTC
cdr3_aa: CASSTGLSNEQFF
clone_size: -
j_call: TRBJ2-1
d_call: -
v_call: TRBV11-2

cdr3_nt: TGTGCCAGCAGTTTATCTGGGGTTCAGCAGTTCTTC
cdr3_aa: CASSLSGVQQFF
clone_size: few
j_call: TRBJ2-1
d_call: -
v_call: TRBV27

cdr3_nt: TGTGCCAGCAGTCCCCGGACAGGGTCCCCCTACGAGCAGTACTTC
cdr3_aa: CASSPRTGSPYEQYF
clone_size: few
j_call: TRBJ2-7
d_call: TRBD1
v_call: TRBV27

cdr3_nt: TGTGCCAGCAGTTTGGCCCGGGACAGGGAAGGTTCACCCCTCCACTTT
cdr3_aa: CASSLARDREGSPLHF
clone_size: many
j_call: TRBJ1-6
d_call: TRBD1
v_call: TRBV27

cdr3_nt: TGTGCCAGCAGCAGTGCGGGGGGCAGCTCCTATGAGCAGTTCTTC
cdr3_aa: CASSSAGGSSYEQFF
clone_size: -
j_call: TRBJ2-1
d_call: TRBD2
v_call: TRBV4-2

cdr3_nt: TGTGCCAGCACTCGTCAAGTGGGGCACATAGACTATGGCTACACCTTC
cdr3_aa: CASTRQVGHIDYGYTF
clone_size: few
j_call: TRBJ1-2
d_call: -
v_call: TRBV6-1

cdr3_nt: TGTGCCAGCAGTAGGAGGGACAGGGTCCGTAATACGCAGTATTTT
cdr3_aa: CASSRRDRVRNTQYF
clone_size: once
j_call: TRBJ2-3
d_call: TRBD1
v_call: TRBV28

cdr3_nt: TGTGCCAGCAGCGTAGGGACTCCTGGCTCTGGAAACACCATATATTTT
cdr3_aa: CASSVGTPGSGNTIYF
clone_size: -
j_call: TRBJ1-3
d_call: -
v_call: TRBV7-8

cdr3_nt: TGTGCCAGCAGCCAACGAAGCGGGGAATACCAAGAGACCCAGTACTTC
cdr3_aa: CASSQRSGEYQETQYF
clone_size: -
j_call: TRBJ2-5
d_call: TRBD2
v_call: TRBV4-2

cdr3_nt: TGCAGCGTTGTAGGGCTAGCGGGGGGCCTAGATACGCAGTATTTT
cdr3_aa: CSVVGLAGGLDTQYF
clone_size: -
j_call: TRBJ2-3
d_call: TRBD2
v_call: TRBV29-1

cdr3_nt: TGCGCCAGCAGCTTGGGGGGACTGAACACTGAAGCTTTCTTT
cdr3_aa: CASSLGGLNTEAFF
clone_size: -
j_call: TRBJ1-1
d_call: -
v_call: TRBV5-1

cdr3_nt: TGTGCCAGCAGAACTGACAGGATGGGGGTTACCGGGGAGCTGTTTTTT
cdr3_aa: CASRTDRMGVTGELFF
clone_size: -
j_call: TRBJ2-2
d_call: -
v_call: TRBV12-3/TRBV12-4

cdr3_nt: TGCGCCAGCAGCTTGAGCAGGGGCTTCAACGAGCAGTACTTC
cdr3_aa: CASSLSRGFNEQYF
clone_size: -
j_call: TRBJ2-7
d_call: -
v_call: TRBV5-1

cdr3_nt: TGTGCCAGCAGTTCGGCGGGGACCTACAATGAGCAGTTCTTC
cdr3_aa: CASSSAGTYNEQFF
clone_size: few
j_call: TRBJ2-1
d_call: -
v_call: TRBV12-3/TRBV12-4

cdr3_nt: TGTGCCAGCAGTTTAGTAGACGTCCTGACTTTC
cdr3_aa: CASSLVDVLTF
clone_size: few
j_call: TRBJ2-6
d_call: -
v_call: TRBV12-3/TRBV12-4

cdr3_nt: TGTGCCAGCCGCCCGACCACAGATACGCAGTATTTT
cdr3_aa: CASRPTTDTQYF
clone_size: few
j_call: TRBJ2-3
d_call: -
v_call: TRBV12-3/TRBV12-4

cdr3_nt: TGCAGCGTTGCGAAGCGTGGGGACTTTCACACAGATACGCAGTATTTT
cdr3_aa: CSVAKRGDFHTDTQYF
clone_size: few
j_call: TRBJ2-3
d_call: -
v_call: TRBV29-1